Listed below are T cell receptor beta chains from one sample, sequenced in a study of early stage breast cancer tumors. Measured with immunoSEQ multiplex PCR; TCRdb has only the in-frame clones, and not every one. The sample lists tens of thousands of clones, 75% to 95% occurring once. Sample: blood. These TCRs come from a person between 65 and 80 years old with breast cancer. Both conserved end residues are part of each CDR3. The D gene is left open where the match is weak. A row's size may be missing; if present it is once, few, many or a size class.

v_gene,d_gene,j_gene,abundance,CDR3nt,CDR3aa
TRBV29-1,TRBD2,TRBJ2-7,-,TGCAGCGTTGGGGGAACCCCTGGGGGGGAGGAGCAGTACTTC,CSVGGTPGGEEQYF
TRBV28,-,TRBJ1-5,-,TGTGCCAGCAGTAGGGGATCCCAGCCCCAGCATTTT,CASSRGSQPQHF
TRBV6-1,-,TRBJ1-6,-,TGTGCCAGCAGTGAAGTAGGGGCGCAGTCTTCACCCCTCCACTTT,CASSEVGAQSSPLHF
TRBV7-2,TRBD2,TRBJ2-1,-,TGTGCCAGCAGCGTACTAGCGGGGTCAGGATATGAGCAGTTCTTC,CASSVLAGSGYEQFF
TRBV6-6,TRBD2,TRBJ2-1,-,TGTGCCAGCAGCCCCGCGGGGGGGGCATTGAACAATGAGCAGTTCTTC,CASSPAGGALNNEQFF
TRBV5-1,-,TRBJ2-5,-,TGCGCCAGCAGCTTCCAAGGGGCAGGGGAGACCCAGTACTTC,CASSFQGAGETQYF
TRBV7-6,-,TRBJ1-6,-,TGTGCCAGCAGCTTAACCCCCTTGAGATCACCCCTCCACTTT,CASSLTPLRSPLHF
TRBV6-1,-,TRBJ1-1,-,TGTGCCACCGAACAGGGTATGAACACTGAAGCTTTCTTT,CATEQGMNTEAFF
TRBV5-1,TRBD2,TRBJ2-1,-,TGCGCCAGCAGCTTGGCGCTAGCGGGACCCAATGAGCAGTTCTTC,CASSLALAGPNEQFF
TRBV10-2,TRBD2,TRBJ2-1,-,TGCGCCAGCAGGGACACCGGAGGGACTAGCGGGGGAATCTACAATGAGCAGTTCTTC,CASRDTGGTSGGIYNEQFF
TRBV5-1,TRBD2,TRBJ2-7,-,TGCGCCAGCAGCCCGGGACTAGCGGGGTTTACCTACGAGCAGTACTTC,CASSPGLAGFTYEQYF
TRBV7-9,-,TRBJ2-1,once,TGTGCCAGCAGCCCAGGACAAGGCGTTTACAATGAGCAGTTCTTC,CASSPGQGVYNEQFF
TRBV5-1,-,TRBJ2-3,-,TGCGCCAGCAGCTACCTAGACCCTCACACAGATACGCAGTATTTT,CASSYLDPHTDTQYF
TRBV5-1,-,TRBJ1-2,-,TGCGCCAGCAGCTTGGACGGGAACTATGGCTACACCTTC,CASSLDGNYGYTF
TRBV30,-,TRBJ1-1,-,TGTGCCTGGGTCCCGGGACTGCTGAACACTGAAGCTTTCTTT,CAWVPGLLNTEAFF
TRBV6-5,-,TRBJ1-4,-,TGTGCCAGCAGTTACAAGGGGAGGTCTAATGAAAAACTGTTTTTT,CASSYKGRSNEKLFF
TRBV11-2,TRBD2,TRBJ2-1,-,TGTGCCAGCAGCCGCGGGGGGTTGGCCTCGAATGAGCAGTTCTTC,CASSRGGLASNEQFF
TRBV1,-,TRBJ1-5,-,TGCACCAGCAGCCAAGATACCAGGGCTAGCAATCAGCCCCAGCATTTT,CTSSQDTRASNQPQHF
TRBV28,TRBD1,TRBJ1-4,-,TGTGCCAGCAGTAGACAGGGTACTAATGAAAAACTGTTTTTT,CASSRQGTNEKLFF
TRBV5-1,TRBD1,TRBJ1-6,once,TGCGCCAGCAGCCTACCGGACAGGGGGCTTGGTTCACCCCTCCACTTT,CASSLPDRGLGSPLHF
TRBV11-2,-,TRBJ1-2,-,TGTGCCAGCAGCTTAGATCACGGAGGTGATGGCTACACCTTC,CASSLDHGGDGYTF
TRBV30,-,TRBJ1-6,-,TGTGCCTGGAGTCGGCTCCACCGGGGGAATTCACCCCTCCACTTT,CAWSRLHRGNSPLHF
TRBV18,TRBD1,TRBJ2-1,-,TGTGCCAGCTCAACGGGACAGGGCAATGAGCAGTTCTTC,CASSTGQGNEQFF
TRBV5-1,TRBD1,TRBJ2-7,-,TGCGCCAGCAGCTTGGGTTTCCGGGACAGGGTCCCCGAGCAGTACTTC,CASSLGFRDRVPEQYF
TRBV6-5,-,TRBJ1-6,-,TGTGCCAGCAGAGGGCAGGGTTCACCCCTCCACTTT,CASRGQGSPLHF
TRBV5-4,-,TRBJ2-3,-,TGTGCCAGCAGCTTCCAGGGCCTGAGCACAGATACGCAGTATTTT,CASSFQGLSTDTQYF
TRBV28,-,TRBJ2-5,-,TGTGCCAGCAGTTTATCCCAGGGGAAAGAGACCCAGTACTTC,CASSLSQGKETQYF
TRBV7-3,TRBD2,TRBJ2-3,once,TGTGCCAGCAGCCCGGGACTAGCGGGAGAGGCAGATACGCAGTATTTT,CASSPGLAGEADTQYF
TRBV9,-,TRBJ2-1,-,TGTGCCAGCAGCGCTGTTGTTTCGAATGAGCAGTTCTTC,CASSAVVSNEQFF
TRBV5-4,TRBD2,TRBJ2-5,-,TGTGCCAGCAGCTTGGCGCTAGCGGGAATACAAGAGACCCAGTACTTC,CASSLALAGIQETQYF
TRBV11-3,TRBD2,TRBJ2-3,-,TGTGCCAGCAGCTTAGATCCAGCGGGGGGATACTCTAGCACAGATACGCAGTATTTT,CASSLDPAGGYSSTDTQYF
TRBV5-1,-,TRBJ2-3,-,TGCGCCAGCAGCTTGCCGGCAGATACGCAGTATTTT,CASSLPADTQYF
TRBV10-2,-,TRBJ1-1,-,TGCGCCAGCGGCCCCGCTACTGAAGCTTTCTTT,CASGPATEAFF
TRBV27,-,TRBJ1-2,-,TGTGCCAGCAGAAGAACAGGGTCGGGAGGCTACACCTTC,CASRRTGSGGYTF
TRBV9,-,TRBJ2-2,-,TGTGCCAGCAGCGCCCAAATGGAGACCGGGGAGCTGTTTTTT,CASSAQMETGELFF
TRBV4-3,TRBD2,TRBJ2-1,-,TGCGCCAGCAGCCAAGAACATCGGGGGGGGGACGTGGATGAGCAGTTCTTC,CASSQEHRGGDVDEQFF
TRBV9,-,TRBJ2-2,-,TGTGCCAGCAGCGTGCGACAGGCTCCCGGGGAGCTGTTTTTT,CASSVRQAPGELFF
TRBV28,-,TRBJ2-3,-,TGTGCCAGCAGTTTAGCGAGCCTGCACTTTAGGTATTTT,CASSLASLHFRYF
TRBV2,-,TRBJ2-7,once,TGTGCCAGCAGTGAATATGTAGCGGGGACAGTTATTTTCTACGAGCAGTACTTC,CASSEYVAGTVIFYEQYF
TRBV7-8,TRBD1,TRBJ1-6,-,TGTGCCAGCAGCTTAGGGACAGGGCCGGGTTCACCCCTCCACTTT,CASSLGTGPGSPLHF
TRBV28,TRBD1,TRBJ1-1,-,TGTGCCAGCAGTTTGCCCGGACAGGCGAACACTGAAGCTTTCTTT,CASSLPGQANTEAFF
TRBV30,-,TRBJ1-6,-,TGTGCCTGGAGTTCCCCTGCGGGGGGGGGCCGACCCCTCCACTTT,CAWSSPAGGGRPLHF
TRBV25-1,-,TRBJ1-4,-,TGTGCCAGCAGTGAATGGGGGGGAGGTTACGAAAAACTGTTTTTT,CASSEWGGGYEKLFF
TRBV6-5,-,TRBJ1-2,-,TGTGCCAGCAGTTACCAGAAAGGGGGATTCTATGGCTACACCTTC,CASSYQKGGFYGYTF
TRBV6-1,-,TRBJ1-1,-,TGTGCCAGCAGCACCGAGGAGAGCACTGAAGCTTTCTTT,CASSTEESTEAFF
TRBV9,-,TRBJ2-1,-,TGTGCCAGCAGTGCAGTCAATGAGCAGTTCTTC,CASSAVNEQFF
TRBV6-5,TRBD2,TRBJ2-4,-,TGTGCCAGCAGTACCTGGGAGGGGGCCAAAAACATTCAGTACTTC,CASSTWEGAKNIQYF
TRBV10-3,-,TRBJ1-3,-,TGTGCCATCAGTGAAGCGGGCGGAAACACCATATATTTT,CAISEAGGNTIYF
TRBV7-2,-,TRBJ2-7,-,TGTGCCAGCAGCTTAGCGGGACTTACCTACGAGCAGTACTTC,CASSLAGLTYEQYF
TRBV10-1,-,TRBJ2-7,-,TGCGCCAGGCCCAACCTAGGAAGCTACGAGCAGTACTTC,CARPNLGSYEQYF
TRBV7-9,-,TRBJ1-2,-,TGTGCCAGCAGCACTGACAGGCCCCCCAACTATGGCTACACCTTC,CASSTDRPPNYGYTF
TRBV4-2,TRBD2,TRBJ2-1,-,TGTGCCAGCAGCCAAGATGGCGGGGGATACAATGAGCAGTTCTTC,CASSQDGGGYNEQFF
TRBV30,-,TRBJ2-1,-,TGTGCCTGGAGTGCCGGGAGCTCCTCCCAGTTCTTC,CAWSAGSSSQFF
TRBV11-2,-,TRBJ2-7,once,TGTGCCAGCAGCCAGGGACTCTACGAGCAGTACTTC,CASSQGLYEQYF
TRBV29-1,-,TRBJ2-7,-,TGCAGCGTTGGCGAGCAGGCTCGCTACGAGCAGTACTTC,CSVGEQARYEQYF